This is a list of T cell receptor beta chains from one sample in a study of shared clonotypes between healthy human individuals. Sequencing used immunoSEQ multiplex PCR; TCRdb keeps in-frame clones, though not all of them. The sample consists of about 2,200,000 clones, approximately 94% of them appearing once. The specimen was naive CD8+ T cells from PBMCs. All receptors derive from a man aged 18-30 years in good health. Some clones in this sample may be carry-over from other donors' samples. Each CDR3 is given without its conserved first and last residue. The order of the fields is V gene, CDR3 protein.

v_gene: TRBV9
CDR3aa: ASSVDYASEQY

v_gene: TRBV27
CDR3aa: ASSPAAGELF

v_gene: TRBV4-1
CDR3aa: ASSQDAEETQY

v_gene: TRBV7-9
CDR3aa: ASSPPDSGNTIY

v_gene: TRBV6-6
CDR3aa: ASSYSPGAADTEAF

v_gene: TRBV7-9
CDR3aa: ASSLAGGYTEAF

v_gene: TRBV28
CDR3aa: ASSFRAEREGRGELF

v_gene: TRBV5-1
CDR3aa: ASSPLRGLTGELF

v_gene: TRBV4-1
CDR3aa: ASSRLGLLGNTIY

v_gene: TRBV5-6
CDR3aa: ASSPMGAATGELF

v_gene: TRBV13
CDR3aa: ASSLGPLGSARGKETQY

v_gene: TRBV6-1
CDR3aa: ASSEVSGQGTYEQY

v_gene: TRBV2
CDR3aa: ASSDWEGLPEQY